This T cell receptor (beta chain) was observed in a study of technical replicates of blood from a few donors (dated by TCRdb to 2016 to 2017). As for this clone: Its antigen remains unidentified. There are no base qualities to consult, and no much larger clone falls within one base.

The library came from the immunoSEQ multiplex PCR assay. The source is immuneACCESS, and TCRdb retained only in-frame sequences with V and J called. Part of the clones is not carried over; for the studies checked, unresolved V genes explain less than half of this, and the remainder is unexplained. For this sample there are tens of thousands of clones; nearly 96% appear just once. Of the sample, 0.3% to 0.4% is held by the ten largest clones. Sequencing was carried out using T cells isolated from PBMCs. The receptor was isolated from a human donor in good health.

The DNA is as follows: TGTGCCAGCAGTTTATCAGGGCAGCCCCAGCATTTT. This is translated as CASSLSGQPQHF. The V and J segments used are TRBV28 and TRBJ1-5; matching of 5 bases hints at TRBD1 as the D gene. The germline V gene yields MDHEN for CDR1 and SYDVKM for CDR2. Cut back by 1 base and 7 bases, the V and J ends lie 5 bases apart. The CDR3, cysteine through phenylalanine, is 12 amino acids long. Left in the record is the CDR3 DNA by itself, 36 bases read in frame from the first base.